Listed below are T cell receptor beta chains from one sample, sequenced in a study of cytotoxic CD8 clonotypes in ibrutinib-treated CLL. Using immunoSEQ multiplex PCR, the repertoire was profiled, and TCRdb retains in-frame clones only, with some absent. The sample comprises around 50,000 clones, 56% of which are singletons, and roughly 20% rests with the top ten. Sequencing used PBMCs, obtained after 24 months of ibrutinib treatment. These receptor sequences come from a human donor with chronic lymphocytic leukemia. CDR3s include the opening cysteine and the closing phenylalanine or tryptophan. D genes are given only for firm matches. Rows may omit the clone size; those that give it use once, few, many or a size class.

CASSYTIRTEAFF	TGTGCCAGCAGTTACACGATCCGCACTGAAGCTTTCTTT	.	13	TRBV6-5	once	TRBJ1-1
CASSLAPLGLGGSPNEQFF	TGCGCCAGCAGCTTGGCCCCGCTGGGATTAGGAGGGAGTCCCAATGAGCAGTTCTTC	.	19	TRBV5-1	.	TRBJ2-1
CASKGEGLASYNEQFF	TGCGCCAGCAAGGGGGAGGGACTAGCGTCCTACAATGAGCAGTTCTTC	TRBD2	16	TRBV5-1	.	TRBJ2-1
CASSPQPGTSGATDTQYF	TGCGCCAGCAGCCCCCAGCCCGGGACTAGCGGGGCCACAGATACGCAGTATTTT	TRBD2	18	TRBV5-1	.	TRBJ2-3
CATSRGAVEKLFF	TGTGCCACCAGCAGAGGCGCGGTCGAAAAACTGTTTTTT	.	13	TRBV15	.	TRBJ1-4
CASSPGETQYF	TGTGCCAGCTCACCAGGCGAGACCCAGTACTTC	.	11	TRBV18	.	TRBJ2-5
CASSLLSGQGDTGELFF	TGCGCCAGCAGCTTGTTATCGGGACAGGGGGACACCGGGGAGCTGTTTTTT	TRBD1	17	TRBV5-1	few	TRBJ2-2
CARCPRGGNTEAFF	TGTGCCAGATGTCCGCGTGGGGGGAACACTGAAGCTTTCTTT	.	14	TRBV7-9	.	TRBJ1-1
CASSLVGRGETQYF	TGTGCCAGCAGCTTGGTGGGGAGGGGGGAGACCCAGTACTTC	.	14	TRBV5-4	few	TRBJ2-5
CASSSLGLPSNQPQHF	TGTGCCAGCAGTTCCCTCGGACTGCCGAGCAATCAGCCCCAGCATTTT	.	16	TRBV6-6	.	TRBJ1-5
CASSDSSGQPQHF	TGTGCCAGCAGTGACTCGAGTGGACAGCCCCAGCATTTT	.	13	TRBV6-4	.	TRBJ1-5
CASSDSPGYIQYF	TGTGCCAGCAGTGACAGTCCTGGGTACATTCAGTACTTC	.	13	TRBV6-1	.	TRBJ2-4
CASSSSGVTQYF	TGTGCCAGCAGTTCGAGCGGGGTTACGCAGTATTTT	TRBD2	12	TRBV7-9	.	TRBJ2-3
CASSLGLDTDTQYF	TGCGCCAGCAGCTTGGGACTAGACACAGATACGCAGTATTTT	.	14	TRBV5-1	.	TRBJ2-3
CASRHTGYQPQHF	TGTGCCAGCAGACACACAGGGTATCAGCCCCAGCATTTT	.	13	TRBV6-6	few	TRBJ1-5
CASSLWPGGQDTQYF	TGCGCCAGCAGCTTGTGGCCGGGGGGGCAAGATACGCAGTATTTT	TRBD2	15	TRBV5-1	.	TRBJ2-3
CASSEELPGLPAGGGQYF	TGTGCCAGCAGTGAGGAACTACCGGGACTACCCGCCGGTGGAGGCCAGTACTTC	TRBD2	18	TRBV2	few	TRBJ2-5
CASSSYRGWSEKLFF	TGTGCCAGCAGTTCCTACAGGGGATGGAGTGAAAAACTGTTTTTT	TRBD1	15	TRBV7-6	.	TRBJ1-4
CASRSGTTVYNEQFF	TGTGCCAGCAGGTCGGGGACAACTGTTTACAATGAGCAGTTCTTC	.	15	TRBV28	many	TRBJ2-1
CASSDPLGYGYTF	TGTGCCAGCAGTGACCCTCTTGGCTATGGCTACACCTTC	.	13	TRBV6-4	many	TRBJ1-2
CASSQARASVSNEQFF	TGTGCCAGCAGCCAAGCCCGGGCTAGCGTATCCAATGAGCAGTTCTTC	.	16	TRBV14	many	TRBJ2-1
CASGLHSLGTEAFF	TGTGCCAGCGGGCTACACTCGTTAGGGACTGAAGCTTTCTTT	.	14	TRBV6-1	.	TRBJ1-1
CASSPVPRFWETQYF	TGTGCCAGCTCACCGGTTCCCAGGTTCTGGGAGACCCAGTACTTC	.	15	TRBV18	.	TRBJ2-5
CASSPQTSATDTQYF	TGCGCCAGCAGCCCACAGACTAGCGCCACAGATACGCAGTATTTT	TRBD2	15	TRBV5-1	many	TRBJ2-3
CASSGLAGYNEQFF	TGCGCCAGCAGCGGACTAGCGGGGTACAATGAGCAGTTCTTC	TRBD2	14	TRBV5-1	.	TRBJ2-1
CATSSLDRFLVEQYF	TGTGCCACCAGCAGTTTGGACCGGTTCCTAGTCGAGCAGTACTTC	.	15	TRBV15	few	TRBJ2-7
CASSDEGRGYTF	TGTGCCAGCAGTGATGAGGGAAGGGGCTACACCTTC	.	12	TRBV6-1	.	TRBJ1-2
CASSQGATNYGYTF	TGTGCCAGCTCTCAGGGCGCCACTAACTATGGCTACACCTTC	.	14	TRBV2	.	TRBJ1-2
CASSLFTGFEQFF	TGTGCCAGCAGCTTGTTTACAGGGTTTGAGCAGTTCTTC	.	13	TRBV5-6	.	TRBJ2-1